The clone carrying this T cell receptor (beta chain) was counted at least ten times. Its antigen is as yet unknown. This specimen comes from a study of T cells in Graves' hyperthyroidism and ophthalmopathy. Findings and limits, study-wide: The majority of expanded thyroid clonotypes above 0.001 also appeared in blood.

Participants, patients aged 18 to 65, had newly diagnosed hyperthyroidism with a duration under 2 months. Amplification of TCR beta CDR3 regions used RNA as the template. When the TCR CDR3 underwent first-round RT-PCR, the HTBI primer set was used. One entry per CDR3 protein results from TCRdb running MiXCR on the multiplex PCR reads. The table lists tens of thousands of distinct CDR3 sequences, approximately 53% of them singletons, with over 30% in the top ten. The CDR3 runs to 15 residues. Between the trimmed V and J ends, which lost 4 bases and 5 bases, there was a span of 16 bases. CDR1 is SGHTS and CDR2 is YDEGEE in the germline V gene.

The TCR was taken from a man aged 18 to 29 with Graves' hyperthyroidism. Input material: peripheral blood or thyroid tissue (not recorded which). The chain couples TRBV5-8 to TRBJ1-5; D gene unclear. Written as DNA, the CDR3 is TGTGCCAGCAGCCCCCTAAGGAGGGAAGATCAGCCCCAGCATTTT. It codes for CASSPLRREDQPQHF. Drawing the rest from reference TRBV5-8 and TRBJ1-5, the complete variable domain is EAGVTQSPTHLIKTRGQQATLRCSPISGHTSVYWYQQALGLGLQFLLWYDEGEERNRGNFPPRFSGRQFPNYSSELNVNALELEDSALYLCASSPLRREDQPQHFGDGTRLSIL.